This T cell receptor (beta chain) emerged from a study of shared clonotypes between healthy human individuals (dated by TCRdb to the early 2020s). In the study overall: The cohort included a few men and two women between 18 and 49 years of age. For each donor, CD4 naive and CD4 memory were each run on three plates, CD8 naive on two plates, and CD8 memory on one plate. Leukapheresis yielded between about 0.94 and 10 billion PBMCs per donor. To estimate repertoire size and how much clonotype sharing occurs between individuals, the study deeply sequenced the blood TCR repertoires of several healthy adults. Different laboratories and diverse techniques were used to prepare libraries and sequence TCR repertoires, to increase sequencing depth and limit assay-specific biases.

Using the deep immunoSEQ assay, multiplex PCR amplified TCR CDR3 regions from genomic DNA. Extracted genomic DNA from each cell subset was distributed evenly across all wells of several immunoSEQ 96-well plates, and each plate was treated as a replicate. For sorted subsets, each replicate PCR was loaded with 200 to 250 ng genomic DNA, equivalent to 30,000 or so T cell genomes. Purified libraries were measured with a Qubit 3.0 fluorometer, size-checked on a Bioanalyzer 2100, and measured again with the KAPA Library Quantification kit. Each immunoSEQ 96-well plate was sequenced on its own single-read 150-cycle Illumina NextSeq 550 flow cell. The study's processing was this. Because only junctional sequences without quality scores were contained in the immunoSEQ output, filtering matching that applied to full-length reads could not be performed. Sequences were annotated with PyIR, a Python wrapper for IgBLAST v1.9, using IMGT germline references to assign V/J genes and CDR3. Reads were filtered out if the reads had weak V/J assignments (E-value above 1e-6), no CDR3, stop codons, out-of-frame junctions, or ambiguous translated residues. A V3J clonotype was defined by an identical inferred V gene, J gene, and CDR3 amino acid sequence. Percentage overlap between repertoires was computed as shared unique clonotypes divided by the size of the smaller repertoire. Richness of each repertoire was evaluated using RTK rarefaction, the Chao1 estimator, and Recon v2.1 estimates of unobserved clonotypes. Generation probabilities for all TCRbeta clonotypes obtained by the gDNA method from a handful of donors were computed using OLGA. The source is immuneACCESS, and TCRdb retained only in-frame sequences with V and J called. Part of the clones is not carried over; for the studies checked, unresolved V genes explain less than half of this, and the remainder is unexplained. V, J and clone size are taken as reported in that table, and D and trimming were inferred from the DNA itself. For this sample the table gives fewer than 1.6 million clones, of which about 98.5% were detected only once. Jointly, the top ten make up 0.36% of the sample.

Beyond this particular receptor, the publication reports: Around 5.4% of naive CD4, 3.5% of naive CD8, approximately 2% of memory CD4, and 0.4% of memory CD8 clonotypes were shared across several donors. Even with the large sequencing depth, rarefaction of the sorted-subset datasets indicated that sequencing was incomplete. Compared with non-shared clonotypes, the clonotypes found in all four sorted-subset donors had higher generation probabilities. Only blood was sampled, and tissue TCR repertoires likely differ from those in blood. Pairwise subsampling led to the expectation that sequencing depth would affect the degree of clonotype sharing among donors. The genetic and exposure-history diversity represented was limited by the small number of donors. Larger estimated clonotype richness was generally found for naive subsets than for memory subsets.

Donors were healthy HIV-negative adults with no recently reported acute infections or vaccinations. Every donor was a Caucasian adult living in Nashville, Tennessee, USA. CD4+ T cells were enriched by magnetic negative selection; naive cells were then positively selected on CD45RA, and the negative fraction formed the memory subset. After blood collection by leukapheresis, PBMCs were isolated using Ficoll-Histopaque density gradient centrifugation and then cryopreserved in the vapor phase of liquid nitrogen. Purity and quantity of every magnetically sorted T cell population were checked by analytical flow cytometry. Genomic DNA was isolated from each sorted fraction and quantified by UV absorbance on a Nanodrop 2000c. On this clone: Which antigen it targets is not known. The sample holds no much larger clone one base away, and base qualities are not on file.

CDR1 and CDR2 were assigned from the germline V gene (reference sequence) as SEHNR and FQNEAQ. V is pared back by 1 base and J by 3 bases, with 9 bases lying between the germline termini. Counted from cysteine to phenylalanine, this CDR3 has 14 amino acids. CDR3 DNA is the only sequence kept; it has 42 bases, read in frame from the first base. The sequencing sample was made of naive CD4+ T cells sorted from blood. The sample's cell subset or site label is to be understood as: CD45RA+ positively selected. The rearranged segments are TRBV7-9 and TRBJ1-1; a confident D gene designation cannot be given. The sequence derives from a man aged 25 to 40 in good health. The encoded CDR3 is CASSLELVHTEAFF. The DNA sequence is TGTGCCAGCAGCTTAGAGTTAGTTCACACTGAAGCTTTCTTT. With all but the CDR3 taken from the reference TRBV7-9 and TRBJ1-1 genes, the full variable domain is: DTGVSQNPRHKITKRGQNVTFRCDPISEHNRLYWYRQTLGQGPEFLTYFQNEAQLEKSRLLSDRFSAERPKGSFSTLEIQRTEQGDSAMYLCASSLELVHTEAFFGQGTRLTVV.